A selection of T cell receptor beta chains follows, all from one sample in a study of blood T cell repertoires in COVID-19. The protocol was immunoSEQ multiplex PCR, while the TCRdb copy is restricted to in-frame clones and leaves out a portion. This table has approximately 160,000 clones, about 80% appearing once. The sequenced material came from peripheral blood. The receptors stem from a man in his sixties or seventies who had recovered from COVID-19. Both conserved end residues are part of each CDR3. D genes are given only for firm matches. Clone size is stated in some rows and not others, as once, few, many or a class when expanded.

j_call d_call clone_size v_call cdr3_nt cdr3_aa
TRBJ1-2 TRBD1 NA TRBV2 TGTGCCAGCAGGCCAGGGGGCTATGGCTACACCTTC CASRPGGYGYTF
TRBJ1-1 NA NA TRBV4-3 TGCGCCAGCAGCCCCCTGGGAGTGAACACTGAAGCTTTCTTT CASSPLGVNTEAFF
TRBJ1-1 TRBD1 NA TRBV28 TGTGCCAGCAGTTTCCTTGGGCCAGGGGGCATTACTGAAGCTTTCTTT CASSFLGPGGITEAFF
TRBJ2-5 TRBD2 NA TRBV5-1 TGCGCCAGCAGCAGGACTAGCGAAGAGACCCAGTACTTC CASSRTSEETQYF
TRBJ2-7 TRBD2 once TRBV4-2 TGTGCCAGCAGCCCTGGACTAGCGGGATCCTACGAGCAGTACTTC CASSPGLAGSYEQYF
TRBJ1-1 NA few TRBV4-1 TGCGCCAGCAGCCAAGATCCCGGGACACGGCACATGAACACTGAAGCTTTCTTT CASSQDPGTRHMNTEAFF
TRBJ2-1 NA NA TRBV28 TGTGCCAGCAGTTTGGGACTGAGCTCCTACAATGAGCAGTTCTTC CASSLGLSSYNEQFF
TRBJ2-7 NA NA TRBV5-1 TGCGCCAGCAGCTTGTCACAGGACGGGTACTACGAGCAGTACTTC CASSLSQDGYYEQYF
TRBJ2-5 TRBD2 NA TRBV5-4 TGTGCCAGCAGCGGGACGGGAGGGAAAGAGACCCAGTACTTC CASSGTGGKETQYF
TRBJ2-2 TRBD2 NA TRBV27 TGTGCCAGCAGTTTATCGGTGGCTAGCGGGAGGACCGGGGAGCTGTTTTTT CASSLSVASGRTGELFF
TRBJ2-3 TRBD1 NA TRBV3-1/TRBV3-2 TGTGCCAGCAGCCAAGTGGGGACAGGGGGAACGGATACGCAGTATTTT CASSQVGTGGTDTQYF
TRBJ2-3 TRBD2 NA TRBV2 TGTGCCAGCATAAGCGGGAGGGACCCAGATACGCAGTATTTT CASISGRDPDTQYF
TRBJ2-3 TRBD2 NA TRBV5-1 TGCGCCAGCAGCCCAGGAGGACTAGCGTTTCAAGATACGCAGTATTTT CASSPGGLAFQDTQYF
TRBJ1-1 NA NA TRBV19 TGTGCCAGTAGTATCCCCAACTCCGCGGGGAACACTGAAGCTTTCTTT CASSIPNSAGNTEAFF
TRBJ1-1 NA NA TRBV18 TGTGCCAGCTCACCATTACAGGGTATCGGTGAAGCTTTCTTT CASSPLQGIGEAFF
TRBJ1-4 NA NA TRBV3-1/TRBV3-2 TGTGCCAGCAGCCAAGATGGGGCGGGAAATGAAAAACTGTTTTTT CASSQDGAGNEKLFF
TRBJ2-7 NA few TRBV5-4 TGTGCCAGCAGCTTGCACACGGGAGCCTACGAGCAGTACTTC CASSLHTGAYEQYF
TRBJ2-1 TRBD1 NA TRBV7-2 TGTGCCAGCAGAAGGGACAGGGGCTCCTACAATGAGCAGTTCTTC CASRRDRGSYNEQFF
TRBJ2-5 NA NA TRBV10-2 TGCGCCAGCAAAAAACAGGGCGTCGAGACCCAGTACTTC CASKKQGVETQYF
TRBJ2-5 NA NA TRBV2 TGTGCCAGCAGTGATACCCGGCGGGAGACCCAGTACTTC CASSDTRRETQYF
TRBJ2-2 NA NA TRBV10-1 TGCGCCAGCAGCGAAGCAAGGGGAATCGGGGAGCTGTTTTTT CASSEARGIGELFF
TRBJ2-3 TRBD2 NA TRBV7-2 TGTGCCAGCAGCTTACTAGCGGGAGTAGATACGCAGTATTTT CASSLLAGVDTQYF
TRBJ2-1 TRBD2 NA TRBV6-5 TGTGCCAGCAAGCCGGGACTAGCGGGGTACAATGAGCAGTTCTTC CASKPGLAGYNEQFF
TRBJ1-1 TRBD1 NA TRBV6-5 TGTGCCAGCAGGACAGGGATGAACACTGAAGCTTTCTTT CASRTGMNTEAFF
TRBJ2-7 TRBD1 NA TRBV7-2 TGTGCCAGCAGCTTAGTGGGACAGGGGCCCTACGAGCAGTACTTC CASSLVGQGPYEQYF
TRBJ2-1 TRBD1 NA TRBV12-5 TGTGCTAGTGGTTTGGCAATGGGACAGGGACATGAGCAGTTCTTC CASGLAMGQGHEQFF